Following are 25 T cell receptor beta chains from one sample sequenced in a study of identifying expanded T cells in peripheral blood. Here immunoSEQ multiplex PCR was the method, and the copy in TCRdb shows in-frame clones only, minus some. The table lists 100,000 or so clones, roughly 90% of them singletons. The sequencing sample was made of blood. These receptors were collected from a person aged 18 to 75 in good health.

The chain joins TRBV27 to TRBJ1-2; D perhaps matches TRBD1 (6 bases). Germline CDR1 is MNHEY and CDR2 is SMNVEV (reference sequence). V was pared by 2 bases and J by 4 bases, with 11 bases between. This CDR3 comprises 14 residues. The CDR3 region is CASSLEQGSYGYTF. In DNA form, the CDR3 reads TGTGCCAGCAGTTTAGAGCAGGGGAGCTATGGCTACACCTTC.

V and J are TRBV4-1 and TRBJ1-2; D is ambiguous. The CDR3 totals 15 residues. The germline CDR1 and CDR2 sequences are MGHRA and YSYEKL. V lost 0 bases and J 2 bases, leaving 10 bases between the germline ends. The CDR3 protein is CASSQERVLNYGYTF. As DNA, the CDR3 is TGCGCCAGCAGCCAAGAAAGGGTTCTGAACTATGGCTACACCTTC.

This clone was seen just once. The chain is built from TRBV4-3 and TRBJ2-4; D unclear. CDR3 length: 15 residues. The germline V and J ends were trimmed by 4 bases and 5 bases, with 15 bases remaining between them. CDR1 is LGHNA, CDR2 YSLEER, per germline. The CDR3 region has the DNA TGCGCCAGCAGCCTAACCAGGCAGGAAGAAAACATTCAGTACTTC. Residues: CASSLTRQEENIQYF.

This clone is a singleton in its sample. The chain joins TRBV18 to TRBJ2-5; 9 bases are a match to TRBD2. The CDR3 has 19 residues. Germline trimming cut 2 bases from V and 1 base from J; bases unmatched to any gene: 14. Germline V gene sequence: CDR1 KGHSH, CDR2 LQKENI. The CDR3 nucleotides read TGTGCCAGCTCACCAAGGACCAGCGGGGGGCCGGGTTTCCAAGAGACCCAGTACTTC. Its translation is CASSPRTSGGPGFQETQYF. Filled out from reference TRBV18 and TRBJ2-5, the complete variable domain reads NAGVMQNPRHLVRRRGQEARLRCSPMKGHSHVYWYRQLPEEGLKFMVYLQKENIIDESGMPKERFSAEFPKEGPSILRIQQVVRGDSAAYFCASSPRTSGGPGFQETQYFGPGTRLLVL.

The chain recombines TRBV5-1 with TRBJ1-2; D ambiguous. V was cut by 0 bases and J by 5 bases, with 5 bases left in between. Germline CDR1 is SGHRS and CDR2 is YFSETQ. This CDR3 contains 12 residues. CDR3 sequence (DNA): TGCGCCAGCAGCTTGGACGGGTATGGCTACACCTTC. As protein: CASSLDGYGYTF.

This chain links TRBV6-5 with TRBJ2-7; TRBD1 matches 9 bases. V gave up 6 bases and J gave up 6 bases; unmatched junction bases: 6. The CDR3 contains 13 residues. The germline V gene encodes CDR1 MNHEY and CDR2 SVGAGI. CDR3 in DNA: TGTGCCAGCAGCCGGGACAGGGAATCCGAGCAGTACTTC. Translated: CASSRDRESEQYF.

The V and J genes are TRBV9 and TRBJ2-2; unclear D gene. CDR3 length equals 15 residues. V dropped 0 bases and J dropped 0 bases, with 6 bases sitting between them. Germline CDR1 and CDR2: SGDLS and YYNGEE. DNA for the CDR3: TGTGCCAGCAGCGTAGGACCCACGAACACCGGGGAGCTGTTTTTT. This gives the protein CASSVGPTNTGELFF.

A few counts support this clone. The chain couples TRBV14 to TRBJ1-3; D gene uncertain. In germline, CDR1 is SGHDN, CDR2 FVKESK. Trimming removed 8 bases from V and 1 base from J, with 12 bases in between. The length of the CDR3 is 14 residues. CDR3 amino acids: CASCGSLSGNTIYF. CDR3 nucleotide sequence: TGTGCCAGCTGCGGTTCGCTTTCTGGAAACACCATATATTTT.

This rearrangement joins TRBV7-9 to TRBJ1-2; D is perhaps TRBD1 (5 bases). V was cut by 3 bases and J by 0 bases, with 14 bases left in between. CDR1 and CDR2 from the germline V gene are SEHNR and FQNEAQ (reference sequence). This CDR3 has 16 residues. The chain's CDR3 is CASSFLQDPTNYGYTF. The CDR3 coding sequence is TGTGCCAGCAGCTTTTTACAGGACCCGACTAACTATGGCTACACCTTC.

The chain's CDR3 is CASSVTGAANEKLFF. As DNA, the CDR3 is TGTGCCAGCAGCGTTACAGGGGCCGCTAATGAAAAACTGTTTTTT. V and J are TRBV7-7 and TRBJ1-4; 7 bases line up with TRBD1. Germline V gene lookup returns CDR1 SSHAT and CDR2 FNYEAQ (reference sequence). V was clipped by 5 bases and J by 3 bases; unmatched bases: 6. The CDR3 length is 15 residues.

The table lists this clone with a count of one. The genes are TRBV6-5 and TRBJ2-7; D is perhaps TRBD1 (6 bases). V lost 10 bases and J lost 5, with 18 bases in between. The V gene's germline CDR1 is MNHEY and CDR2 SVGAGI. CDR3 length: 13 residues. The chain's CDR3 is CAIRGQGRDEQYF. CDR3 sequence (DNA): TGTGCCATCAGGGGTCAGGGCAGGGACGAGCAGTACTTC.

The rearrangement uses TRBV6-5 and TRBJ2-3, with 13 bases matching TRBD2. Trimming removed 2 bases from V and 1 base from J; junction bases left unmatched: 0. Germline V CDR1 and CDR2: MNHEY, SVGAGI. The CDR3 is 16 residues long. The CDR3 bases are TGTGCCAGCAGTTACGGGACTAGCGGGGGCACAGATACGCAGTATTTT. Protein product: CASSYGTSGGTDTQYF.

The rearrangement joins TRBV6-6 to TRBJ1-2, with 7 bases aligning to TRBD1. Germline CDR1 and CDR2: MNHNY and SVGAGI (reference sequence). Trimming at V came to 5 bases and at J to 11 bases, leaving 14 bases not matched to a gene. The length of the CDR3 is 14 residues. In DNA, the CDR3 is TGTGCCAGCAGTCCCCTGTTCGGACAGGTTGCATACACCTTC. Its translation is CASSPLFGQVAYTF.

The chain links TRBV19 to TRBJ2-3; TRBD2 is a possible D gene (6 bases). The V end was cut by 1 base, the J end by 0 bases, with 8 bases between. Germline V gives CDR1 LNHDA, CDR2 SQIVND (reference sequence). The CDR3 extends over 15 amino acids. The CDR3 region has the DNA TGTGCCAGTAGTATAGTTAGCGGTAGCACAGATACGCAGTATTTT. Amino acid sequence: CASSIVSGSTDTQYF.

This chain connects TRBV10-3 to TRBJ2-7; TRBD2 agrees at 8 bases. This CDR3 region has 12 residues. The germline gives CDR1 ENHRY, CDR2 SYGVKD. V lost 7 bases, J lost 3 bases, and 2 bases stayed unmatched. For the CDR3, the DNA is TGTGCCATCAAGGGACTAGTCTACGAGCAGTACTTC. Amino acid sequence: CAIKGLVYEQYF.

This clone was observed a few times. The rearrangement joins TRBV6-4 to TRBJ2-1; possibly TRBD1 or TRBD2 for D (5 bases each). Germline V CDR1 and CDR2: MRHNA, SNTAGT. The length of the CDR3 is 14 residues. Between the trimmed V and J ends, which lost 0 bases and 6 bases, there was a span of 9 bases. The CDR3 reads CASSDSTGGNEQFF. The CDR3 region has the DNA TGTGCCAGCAGTGACTCGACTGGGGGCAATGAGCAGTTCTTC.

The genes are TRBV4-2 and TRBJ1-6, with D possibly matching TRBD1 (5 bases). With 0 bases removed from V and 8 bases from J, the gap between germline ends came to 17 bases. The CDR3 consists of 17 residues. Germline V gene lookup returns CDR1 LGHNA and CDR2 YNFKEQ. Written as DNA, the CDR3 is TGTGCCAGCAGCCAAGATGGCCGGGGGAGGGATGATTCACCCCTCCACTTT. Protein product: CASSQDGRGRDDSPLHF.

V is TRBV9 and J is TRBJ1-1; D is uncertain. The CDR3 spans 13 residues. Germline assignment: CDR1 SGDLS and CDR2 YYNGEE. Trimming took off 0 bases at V and 3 bases at J, with 6 bases between the two ends. CDR3 sequence: CASSVGGHTEAFF. CDR3 DNA sequence: TGTGCCAGCAGCGTAGGGGGTCACACTGAAGCTTTCTTT.

This CDR3 is CASSYSGQGQETQYF. CDR3 in DNA: TGTGCCAGCAGTTACTCAGGGCAGGGGCAAGAGACCCAGTACTTC. The chain uses TRBV6-6 and TRBJ2-5; perhaps TRBD1 as D (6 bases). V was pared by 0 bases and J by 2 bases, with 10 bases between. The V gene's germline CDR1 is MNHNY and CDR2 SVGAGI (reference sequence). The CDR3 is made up of 15 amino acids.

This rearrangement joins TRBV7-6 to TRBJ2-1, with 7 bases aligning to TRBD2. The CDR3 has 15 amino acids. V shed 6 bases, J shed 3 bases, and the junction held 8 bases outside the gene matches. CDR1 is SGHVS and CDR2 is FNYEAQ in the germline V gene. CDR3 DNA: TGTGCCAGCAGACCTCCGGGGGGAGGCTACAATGAGCAGTTCTTC. Encoded protein: CASRPPGGGYNEQFF.

The chain carries TRBV2 and TRBJ1-1, with TRBD1 as a possible D gene (6 bases). Germline V gives CDR1 SNHLY, CDR2 FYNNEI. The CDR3 runs 18 residues. Trimming pared 7 bases from V and 4 bases from J, leaving 28 bases between. Here the CDR3 DNA reads TGTGCCAGCATATGGGGGTCGGGTTCCCGGGGGCTTGGCACTGAAGCTTTCTTT. Amino acids: CASIWGSGSRGLGTEAFF.

The CDR3 loop is CARSFNPVEGTTEAFF. The CDR3 coding sequence is TGTGCCAGAAGCTTCAACCCTGTAGAGGGGACAACTGAAGCTTTCTTT. The chain couples TRBV5-3 to TRBJ1-1, with D possibly being TRBD1 (6 bases). TRBV5-3 is recorded as an ORF, its role being uncertain. The CDR3 has 16 amino acids. V gave up 2 bases and J gave up 5 bases, with 19 bases separating them.

The chain's CDR3 is CASSYGTGVTEAFF. CDR3 bases: TGTGCCAGCAGTTATGGAACAGGGGTCACTGAAGCTTTCTTT. The chain joins TRBV6-6 to TRBJ1-1; 7 bases are shared with TRBD1. Germline assignment: CDR1 MNHNY and CDR2 SVGAGI (reference sequence). V dropped 3 bases and J dropped 4; count of bases not matched to a gene: 5. The CDR3 loop spans 14 amino acids.

The V and J genes are TRBV10-3 and TRBJ1-2; perhaps TRBD1 as D (5 bases). The V gene lost 4 bases and the J gene lost 4 bases, with 16 bases spanning the gap. Germline CDR1 reads ENHRY; CDR2 reads SYGVKD. The CDR3 totals 15 residues. The CDR3 sequence is CAISGVSGGSYGYTF. In nucleotides, the CDR3 is TGTGCCATCAGTGGGGTCTCCGGGGGGAGCTATGGCTACACCTTC.

This chain uses TRBV6-1 with TRBJ2-1, with a tentative D call TRBD2 (5 bases). The V gene lost 7 bases and the J gene lost 9 bases, with 19 bases spanning the gap. This CDR3 is 14 amino acids long. CDR1 is MNHNS and CDR2 is SASEGT in the germline V gene. The CDR3 is CASTWVRAGSEQFF. CDR3 nucleotides: TGTGCCAGCACCTGGGTGAGGGCCGGCAGTGAGCAGTTCTTC.